Below are 32 T cell receptor beta chains sequenced from a single sample in a study of shared T cell receptors in the human thymus. The repertoire was sequenced with immunoSEQ multiplex PCR; TCRdb's copy has only in-frame clones and lacks some. The data hold roughly 500,000 clones, with about 84% observed a single time. The data were also submitted as part of a second study, on human thymus T cells.

Sequencing was carried out using thymocytes. All receptors derive from a boy in the first two years of life with a congenital heart defect.

The gene calls are TRBV7-9 and TRBJ2-5, with TRBD1 matching over 9 bases. Germline V gene lookup returns CDR1 SEHNR and CDR2 FQNEAQ (reference sequence). The CDR3 has 19 amino acids. Unmatched junction bases numbered 11, after V lost 0 bases and J lost 0 bases. In DNA, the CDR3 is TGTGCCAGCAGCTTAGCGTGGGACAGGGCCCGTTGGTACCAAGAGACCCAGTACTTC. The encoded protein is CASSLAWDRARWYQETQYF.

The chain has TRBV4-2 and TRBJ2-7; TRBD1 aligns across 7 bases. Germline V gene data show CDR1 as LGHNA and CDR2 as YNFKEQ. The CDR3 has 15 amino acids. V trimming: 0 bases; J trimming: 1 base; junction bases outside the gene matches: 3. The CDR3 loop is CASSQDGTASYEQYF. For the CDR3, the DNA is TGTGCCAGCAGCCAAGATGGGACAGCTTCCTACGAGCAGTACTTC.

This chain connects TRBV14 to TRBJ2-7, with TRBD1 identical over 10 bases. The V gene end was trimmed by 3 bases and the J gene end by 5 bases; junction bases not matched to a gene: 10. The CDR3 length is 16 residues. Germline CDR1 SGHDN, CDR2 FVKESK. Written as DNA, the CDR3 is TGTGCCAGCAGCCAGAGCGGGACAGGGGTTAGCCACGAGCAGTACTTC. Translating it yields CASSQSGTGVSHEQYF. Filled out from reference TRBV14 and TRBJ2-7, the complete variable domain reads EAGVTQFPSHSVIEKGQTVTLRCDPISGHDNLYWYRRVMGKEIKFLLHFVKESKQDESGMPNNRFLAERTGGTYSTLKVQPAELEDSGVYFCASSQSGTGVSHEQYFGPGTRLTVT.

This chain joins TRBV28 and TRBJ2-5, with 8 bases lining up with TRBD2. The V and J ends lost 8 bases and 4 bases, in that order; junction bases with no gene match: 15. CDR3 length equals 16 residues. Germline lookup yields CDR1 MDHEN and CDR2 SYDVKM. The CDR3 loop is CASGGVQRESVETQYF. CDR3 DNA sequence: TGTGCCAGCGGGGGGGTCCAGCGGGAGAGTGTAGAGACCCAGTACTTC.

For the CDR3, the DNA is TGTGCCAGCAGCTTAGTGGGGGGGGATCAGCCCCAGCATTTT. It yields the protein CASSLVGGDQPQHF. V usage is TRBV7-9 and J usage is TRBJ1-5; tentative D call: TRBD1 (5 bases). CDR1 is SEHNR and CDR2 is FQNEAQ in the germline V gene (reference sequence). The CDR3 is made up of 14 amino acids. V was cut by 1 base and J by 5 bases, with 9 bases left in between.

This clone was picked up one time. The rearrangement uses TRBV27 and TRBJ2-1; no reliable D call. Germline V gives CDR1 MNHEY, CDR2 SMNVEV (reference sequence). V was pared by 6 bases and J by 8 bases, with 14 bases between. The CDR3 is 13 residues long. The CDR3 loop is CASRALHGYEQFF. The CDR3 nucleotides read TGTGCCAGCAGAGCGCTCCACGGTTATGAGCAGTTCTTC.

The chain carries TRBV4-3 and TRBJ2-3; the D is unclear. CDR1 and CDR2 (germline): LGHNA, YSLEER. V was shortened by 1 base and J by 0 bases, with 8 bases between the two germline ends. The CDR3 runs 15 residues. CDR3 sequence (DNA): TGCGCCAGCAGCCAAGTGGTGGAGAGCACAGATACGCAGTATTTT. It is translated as CASSQVVESTDTQYF.

The chain links TRBV7-2 to TRBJ2-7, with D maybe TRBD2 (5 bases). This CDR3 spans 15 amino acids. CDR1 is SGHTA and CDR2 is FQGNSA in the germline V gene. Trimming cost V 8 bases and J 0 bases, with 17 bases left between them. The CDR3 here is CASGLQVESSYEQYF. The CDR3 DNA sequence: TGTGCCAGCGGACTTCAGGTTGAAAGCTCCTACGAGCAGTACTTC.

The genes are TRBV19 and TRBJ1-4; D ambiguous. V lost 5 bases, J lost 5 bases, and 12 bases lay in between. Germline loops: CDR1 LNHDA, CDR2 SQIVND (reference sequence). The CDR3 contains 14 residues. CDR3 sequence reads: CASSGRGINEKLFF. The CDR3 region has the DNA TGTGCCAGTAGTGGAAGAGGCATCAATGAAAAACTGTTTTTT.

The chain employs TRBV2 and TRBJ2-7; TRBD1 might be the D (6 bases). The CDR3 loop spans 15 amino acids. The V gene lost 4 bases and the J gene lost 7 bases, with 20 bases spanning the gap. The V gene's germline CDR1 is SNHLY and CDR2 FYNNEI. The DNA of the CDR3 is TGTGCCAGCAGTGGAGCTACATCGAAGAGGGGGGAGCAGTACTTC. It is translated as CASSGATSKRGEQYF.

The count of this clone is one. The chain couples TRBV20-1 to TRBJ2-3; D is undetermined. This CDR3 contains 11 residues. Trimming removed 0 bases from V and 7 bases from J, with 5 bases in between. Germline-derived CDR1 and CDR2 are DFQATT and SNEGSKA (reference sequence). The CDR3: CSARDPNTQYF. The CDR3 region has the DNA TGCAGTGCTAGAGACCCTAATACGCAGTATTTT.

The chain carries TRBV11-3 and TRBJ2-7; possible D gene TRBD1, 5 bases. V gave up 3 bases and J gave up 5 bases, with 11 bases separating them. Germline values: CDR1 SGHNT, CDR2 YENEEA. CDR3 length equals 13 residues. Written as DNA, the CDR3 is TGTGCCAGCAGCTTTACCAGGGCGGACGAGCAGTACTTC. This codes for CASSFTRADEQYF.

The chain carries TRBV6-6 and TRBJ2-7; 11 bases map to TRBD1. V was pared by 7 bases and J by 3 bases, with 5 bases of the junction left unmatched. Germline V gene lookup returns CDR1 MNHNY and CDR2 SVGAGI (reference sequence). CDR3 size: 14 residues. CDR3 nucleotides: TGTGCCAGCATCCCGGGACAGGGGGGCTACGAGCAGTACTTC. Its protein is CASIPGQGGYEQYF.

The chain uses TRBV14 and TRBJ2-1; 7 nucleotides align to TRBD2. J was trimmed by 8 bases and V by 1 base; bases with no gene match: 11. The V gene's germline CDR1 is SGHDN and CDR2 FVKESK. The CDR3 has 16 residues. The CDR3 nucleotides are TGTGCCAGCAGCCAAGCTTCGTCTAGCGGCTTGGATGAGCAGTTCTTC. As protein: CASSQASSSGLDEQFF. The full variable domain, rest sourced from reference TRBV14 and TRBJ2-1, is EAGVTQFPSHSVIEKGQTVTLRCDPISGHDNLYWYRRVMGKEIKFLLHFVKESKQDESGMPNNRFLAERTGGTYSTLKVQPAELEDSGVYFCASSQASSSGLDEQFFGPGTRLTVL.

The chain recombines TRBV28 with TRBJ1-2; 8 nucleotides match TRBD1. The CDR3 has 17 amino acids. From germline, CDR1 is MDHEN and CDR2 SYDVKM. After removal of 4 bases from V and 3 bases from J, the junction contained 13 bases not matched to a gene. This chain's CDR3 is CASSSHRKDRAHYGYTF. In DNA, the CDR3 is TGTGCCAGCAGTTCCCATCGAAAGGACAGGGCTCACTATGGCTACACCTTC.

This clone is a singleton in its sample. The chain uses TRBV5-1 and TRBJ2-1; tentative D call: TRBD2 (5 bases). There are 14 residues in the CDR3. CDR1 is SGHRS, CDR2 YFSETQ, per germline. Trimming removed 5 bases from V and 9 bases from J, with 18 bases in between. CDR3 coding DNA: TGCGCCAGCAGTGGCACGACCCGAGGGAGTGAGCAGTTCTTC. Translation: CASSGTTRGSEQFF.

This sequence joins TRBV27 and TRBJ2-5; 9 bases line up with TRBD2. Trimming removed 8 bases from V and 5 bases from J; junction bases left unmatched: 6. There are 13 residues in the CDR3. The germline V gene encodes CDR1 MNHEY and CDR2 SMNVEV (reference sequence). The CDR3 nucleotides are TGTGCCAGCGGGGGCGGGAGGGCTGAGACCCAGTACTTC. Translated: CASGGGRAETQYF.

This clone was seen more than once but under ten times. The V call is TRBV5-5, the J call TRBJ2-2, with 12 bases lining up with TRBD2. This CDR3 contains 18 residues. Per the germline V gene, CDR1 is SGHKS and CDR2 is YYEKEE (reference sequence). The V segment lost 2 bases and the J segment 8 bases; nucleotides outside the gene matches: 13. The CDR3 sequence: CASSFRLAGELPPGELFF. The CDR3 region has the DNA TGTGCCAGCAGCTTCCGACTAGCGGGAGAATTGCCTCCGGGGGAGCTGTTTTTT.

This clone was detected once. The genes are TRBV9 and TRBJ2-7; D is perhaps TRBD2 (6 bases). Germline lookup yields CDR1 SGDLS and CDR2 YYNGEE. The CDR3 covers 15 residues. Trimming removed 0 bases from V and 0 bases from J, with 10 bases in between. CDR3 DNA: TGTGCCAGCAGCGTAGGTCTAGCGAGCTCCTACGAGCAGTACTTC. Translating gives CASSVGLASSYEQYF.

This clone was seen only a few times. This rearrangement joins TRBV6-6 to TRBJ2-7; TRBD2 is a possible D gene (6 bases). Trimming removed 2 bases at V and 6 bases at J, with 14 bases between. Germline V lookup: CDR1 MNHNY, CDR2 SVGAGI (reference sequence). The CDR3 runs to 14 residues. The CDR3 DNA sequence: TGTGCCAGCAGTTACGAACTAGCAGCGCGCGAGCAGTACTTC. This encodes CASSYELAAREQYF.

This chain uses TRBV5-1 with TRBJ1-4; D gene unclear. Germline values: CDR1 SGHRS, CDR2 YFSETQ. The CDR3 covers 14 residues. The V and J ends lost 7 bases and 0 bases respectively, with 10 bases between them. This CDR3 reads CASGLDATNEKLFF. As DNA, the CDR3 is TGCGCCAGCGGACTAGATGCAACTAATGAAAAACTGTTTTTT.

This chain joins TRBV7-9 and TRBJ2-5; 13 bases match TRBD2. Germline values: CDR1 SEHNR, CDR2 FQNEAQ (reference sequence). This CDR3 is 17 amino acids long. V trimming: 1 base; J trimming: 3 bases; junction bases outside the gene matches: 5. This CDR3 reads CASSLGRTSGSEETQYF. The DNA for the CDR3 is TGTGCCAGCAGCTTAGGGAGGACTAGCGGGAGTGAAGAGACCCAGTACTTC.

V gene TRBV5-4 combines with J gene TRBJ2-3, with 7 positions matching TRBD1. Germline CDR1 and CDR2: SGHNT and YYREEE (reference sequence). Germline trimming cut 1 base from V and 0 bases from J; bases unmatched to any gene: 8. The length of the CDR3 is 17 residues. The DNA of the CDR3 is TGTGCCAGCAGCTTGCGGACAGGTTTGTCTAGCACAGATACGCAGTATTTT. Protein: CASSLRTGLSSTDTQYF.

The V gene is TRBV19, the J gene TRBJ2-3; a weak D match, TRBD2 (6 bases). The V gene lost 4 bases and the J gene lost 6 bases, with 23 bases spanning the gap. The CDR3 has 17 amino acids. Germline CDR1 reads LNHDA; CDR2 reads SQIVND (reference sequence). The CDR3 DNA reads TGTGCCAGTAGTACCGACCGACTAGACAAGGCTTGGGATACGCAGTATTTT. Its protein product is CASSTDRLDKAWDTQYF.

This clone was found a few times. This chain links TRBV6-6 with TRBJ2-7, with D unresolved. Germline V gene sequence: CDR1 MNHNY, CDR2 SVGAGI (reference sequence). The CDR3 runs 12 residues. With 6 bases removed from V and 9 bases from J, the gap between germline ends came to 15 bases. CDR3 sequence reads: CASSPRSGWQYF. The CDR3 nucleotides read TGTGCCAGCAGCCCCCGGTCCGGTTGGCAGTACTTC.

This clone was counted only a few times. This chain uses TRBV5-1 with TRBJ1-2; TRBD1 aligns across 8 bases. Germline lookup yields CDR1 SGHRS and CDR2 YFSETQ. This CDR3 region has 13 residues. J lost 4 bases, V lost 5 bases, and 4 bases had no gene match. The CDR3 bases are TGCGCCAGCAGTCCCGGGACAGGCTATGGCTACACCTTC. Amino acid sequence: CASSPGTGYGYTF.

The genes are TRBV5-6 and TRBJ2-7, with 13 nucleotides matching TRBD2. Trimming at V came to 2 bases and at J to 2 bases, leaving 1 base not matched to a gene. Germline CDR1 reads SGHDT; CDR2 reads YYEEEE. The CDR3 is made up of 15 amino acids. For the CDR3, the DNA is TGTGCCAGCAGCTTCGGGACTAGCGGGACCTACGAGCAGTACTTC. Its translation: CASSFGTSGTYEQYF. Full variable domain (outside the CDR3, taken from reference TRBV5-6 and TRBJ2-7): DAGVTQSPTHLIKTRGQQVTLRCSPKSGHDTVSWYQQALGQGPQFIFQYYEEEERQRGNFPDRFSGHQFPNYSSELNVNALLLGDSALYLCASSFGTSGTYEQYFGPGTRLTVT.

This clone was observed once. V gene TRBV28 combines with J gene TRBJ1-3; no definite D call. CDR3 length: 18 amino acids. The V gene lost 2 bases and the J gene lost 3 bases, with 20 bases spanning the gap. Germline V gene lookup returns CDR1 MDHEN and CDR2 SYDVKM. CDR3 amino acids: CASSLAPVRGFFGNTIYF. The CDR3 nucleotides are TGTGCCAGCAGTTTAGCCCCAGTCCGGGGATTTTTTGGAAACACCATATATTTT.

The V call is TRBV7-8, the J call TRBJ2-5; 7 bases are a match to TRBD1. The CDR3 extends over 16 amino acids. Per the germline V gene, CDR1 is SGHVS and CDR2 is FQNEAQ. Losses at the gene ends were 5 bases for V and 9 bases for J; bases not matched to a gene: 18. The CDR3 loop is CASSTDRDSTSLAQYF. Here the CDR3 DNA reads TGTGCCAGCAGCACCGACAGGGACAGTACGTCGTTGGCCCAGTACTTC.

The chain recombines TRBV5-1 with TRBJ2-7; 9 bases align to TRBD1. The CDR3 has 17 residues. The trim removed 1 base at V and 4 bases at J, leaving 12 bases unmatched. The germline V gene has CDR1 SGHRS and CDR2 YFSETQ. The CDR3 region has the DNA TGCGCCAGCAGCTTGTTCACAGGGGGCGCGCGTAAATACGAGCAGTACTTC. Amino acid sequence: CASSLFTGGARKYEQYF.

This clone was seen only a few times. The chain combines TRBV4-3 with TRBJ2-1; TRBD2 aligns across 14 bases. V lost 1 base and J lost 8; bases outside the gene matches: 13. Germline values: CDR1 LGHNA, CDR2 YSLEER. The CDR3 extends over 19 amino acids. As DNA, the CDR3 is TGCGCCAGCAGCCAAGCCCGAGATGAGACTAGCGGGAGGGCAGATGAGCAGTTCTTC. Residues: CASSQARDETSGRADEQFF.

The J gene is TRBJ2-5, the V gene TRBV5-5; D ambiguous. With 1 base removed from V and 5 bases from J, the gap between germline ends came to 12 bases. CDR3 length: 14 amino acids. Germline V lookup: CDR1 SGHKS, CDR2 YYEKEE (reference sequence). The CDR3: CASSLSPGLETQYF. The CDR3 DNA sequence: TGTGCCAGCAGCTTGTCCCCGGGTCTGGAGACCCAGTACTTC. Full variable domain (rest looked up from reference TRBV5-5 and TRBJ2-5): DAGVTQSPTHLIKTRGQQVTLRCSPISGHKSVSWYQQVLGQGPQFIFQYYEKEERGRGNFPDRFSARQFPNYSSELNVNALLLGDSALYLCASSLSPGLETQYFGPGTRLLVL.